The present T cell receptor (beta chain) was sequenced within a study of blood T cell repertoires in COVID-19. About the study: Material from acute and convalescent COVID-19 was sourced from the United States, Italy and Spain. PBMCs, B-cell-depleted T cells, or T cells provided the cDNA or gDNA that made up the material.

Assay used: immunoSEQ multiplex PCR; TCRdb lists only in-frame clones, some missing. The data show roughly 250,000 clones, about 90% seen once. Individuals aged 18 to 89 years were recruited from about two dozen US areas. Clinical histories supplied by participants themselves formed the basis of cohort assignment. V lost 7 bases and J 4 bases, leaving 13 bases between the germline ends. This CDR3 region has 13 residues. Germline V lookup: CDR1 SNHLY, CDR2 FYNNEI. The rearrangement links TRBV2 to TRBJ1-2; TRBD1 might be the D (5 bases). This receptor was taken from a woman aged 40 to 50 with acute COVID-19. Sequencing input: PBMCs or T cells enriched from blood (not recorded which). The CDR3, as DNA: TGTGCCAGCACTCCGGGACTGATCTATGGCTACACCTTC. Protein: CASTPGLIYGYTF.